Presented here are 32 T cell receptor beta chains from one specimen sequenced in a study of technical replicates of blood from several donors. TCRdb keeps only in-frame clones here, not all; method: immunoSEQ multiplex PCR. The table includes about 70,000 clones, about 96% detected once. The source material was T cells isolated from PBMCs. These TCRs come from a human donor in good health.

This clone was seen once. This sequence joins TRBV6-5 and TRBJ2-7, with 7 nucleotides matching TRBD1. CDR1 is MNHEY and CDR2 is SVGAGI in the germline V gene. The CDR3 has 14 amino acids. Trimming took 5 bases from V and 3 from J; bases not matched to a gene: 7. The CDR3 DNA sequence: TGTGCCAGCAGTGCCACAGGGGTAAACTACGAGCAGTACTTC. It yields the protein CASSATGVNYEQYF.

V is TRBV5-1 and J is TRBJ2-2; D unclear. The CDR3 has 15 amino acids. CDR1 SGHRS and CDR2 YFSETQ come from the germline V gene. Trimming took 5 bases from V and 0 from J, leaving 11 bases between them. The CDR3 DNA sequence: TGCGCCAGCAGTTTTTCCTCCTCGAACACCGGGGAGCTGTTTTTT. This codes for CASSFSSSNTGELFF. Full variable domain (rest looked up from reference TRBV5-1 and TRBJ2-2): KAGVTQTPRYLIKTRGQQVTLSCSPISGHRSVSWYQQTPGQGLQFLFEYFSETQRNKGNFPGRFSGRQFSNSRSEMNVSTLELGDSALYLCASSFSSSNTGELFFGEGSRLTVL.

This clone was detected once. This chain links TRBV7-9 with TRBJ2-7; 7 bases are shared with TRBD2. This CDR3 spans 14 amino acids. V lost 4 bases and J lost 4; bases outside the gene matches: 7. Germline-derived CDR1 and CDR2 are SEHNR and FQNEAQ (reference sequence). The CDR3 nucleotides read TGTGCCAGCAGCTCCGGCGGGAGTCTTTACGAGCAGTACTTC. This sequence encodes CASSSGGSLYEQYF. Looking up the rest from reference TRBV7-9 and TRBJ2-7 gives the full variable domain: DTGVSQNPRHKITKRGQNVTFRCDPISEHNRLYWYRQTLGQGPEFLTYFQNEAQLEKSRLLSDRFSAERPKGSFSTLEIQRTEQGDSAMYLCASSSGGSLYEQYFGPGTRLTVT.

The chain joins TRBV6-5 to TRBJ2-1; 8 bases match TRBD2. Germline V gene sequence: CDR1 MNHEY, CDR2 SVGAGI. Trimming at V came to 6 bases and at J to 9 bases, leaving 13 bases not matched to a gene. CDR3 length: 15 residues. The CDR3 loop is CASRGGSGGGGEQFF. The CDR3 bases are TGTGCCAGCAGGGGCGGGAGCGGGGGAGGGGGTGAGCAGTTCTTC.

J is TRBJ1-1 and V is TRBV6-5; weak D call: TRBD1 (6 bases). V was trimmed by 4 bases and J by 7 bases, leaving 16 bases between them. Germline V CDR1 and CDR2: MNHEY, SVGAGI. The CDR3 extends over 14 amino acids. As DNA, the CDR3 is TGTGCCAGCAGTTCCGTAAAACAGGGTAATGAAGCTTTCTTT. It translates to CASSSVKQGNEAFF.

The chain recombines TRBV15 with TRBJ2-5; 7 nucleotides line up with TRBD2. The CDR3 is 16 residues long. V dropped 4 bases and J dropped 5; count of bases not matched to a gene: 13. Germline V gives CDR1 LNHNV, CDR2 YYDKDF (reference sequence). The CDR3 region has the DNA TGTGCCACCAGCATGGGGGGACGGGGGGTCTGGGAGACCCAGTACTTC. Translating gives CATSMGGRGVWETQYF.

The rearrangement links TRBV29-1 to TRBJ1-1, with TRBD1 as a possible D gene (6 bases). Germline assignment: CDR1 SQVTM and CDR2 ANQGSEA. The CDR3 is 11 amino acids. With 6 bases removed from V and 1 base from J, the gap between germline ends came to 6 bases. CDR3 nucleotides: TGCAGCGTGGACAGGAACACTGAAGCTTTCTTT. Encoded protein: CSVDRNTEAFF. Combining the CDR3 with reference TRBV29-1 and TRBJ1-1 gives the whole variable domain SAVISQKPSRDICQRGTSLTIQCQVDSQVTMMFWYRQQPGQSLTLIATANQGSEATYESGFVIDKFPISRPNLTFSTLTVSNMSPEDSSIYLCSVDRNTEAFFGQGTRLTVV.

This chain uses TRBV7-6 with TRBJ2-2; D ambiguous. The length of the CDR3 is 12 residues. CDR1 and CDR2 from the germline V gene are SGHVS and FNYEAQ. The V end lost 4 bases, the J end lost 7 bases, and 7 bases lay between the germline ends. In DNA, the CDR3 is TGTGCCAGCAGCTCGGTAAACGGGGAGCTGTTTTTT. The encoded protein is CASSSVNGELFF.

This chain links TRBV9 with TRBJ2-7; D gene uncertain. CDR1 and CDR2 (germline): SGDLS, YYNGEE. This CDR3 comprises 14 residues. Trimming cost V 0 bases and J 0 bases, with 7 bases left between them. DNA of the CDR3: TGTGCCAGCAGCGTAGATAGAAGCTCCTACGAGCAGTACTTC. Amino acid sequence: CASSVDRSSYEQYF.

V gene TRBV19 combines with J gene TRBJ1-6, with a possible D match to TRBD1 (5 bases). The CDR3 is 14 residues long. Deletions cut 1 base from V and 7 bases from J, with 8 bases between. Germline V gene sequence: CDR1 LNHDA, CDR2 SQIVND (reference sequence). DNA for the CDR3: TGTGCCAGTAGTATAGGCACAGGAAATTCACCCCTCCACTTT. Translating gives CASSIGTGNSPLHF.

The DNA for the CDR3 is TGTGCCAGCAGCCCTTTGACAGGCCGCAGCGAGCAGTACTTC. Residues: CASSPLTGRSEQYF. This chain joins TRBV6-6 and TRBJ2-7; D is perhaps TRBD1 (6 bases). V lost 6 bases to trimming and J lost 6 bases, with 18 bases between them. This CDR3 is 14 amino acids long. Germline assignment: CDR1 MNHNY and CDR2 SVGAGI (reference sequence).

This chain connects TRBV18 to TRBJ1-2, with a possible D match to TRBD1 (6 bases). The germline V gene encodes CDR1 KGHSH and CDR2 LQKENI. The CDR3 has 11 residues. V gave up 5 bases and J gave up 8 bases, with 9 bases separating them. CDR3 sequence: CASSSGQGYTF. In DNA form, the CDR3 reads TGTGCCAGCTCATCCGGACAGGGCTACACCTTC.

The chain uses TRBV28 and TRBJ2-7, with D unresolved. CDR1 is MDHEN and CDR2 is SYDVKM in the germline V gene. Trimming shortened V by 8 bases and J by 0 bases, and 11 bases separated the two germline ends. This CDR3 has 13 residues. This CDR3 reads CASGDTYSYEQYF. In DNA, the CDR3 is TGTGCCAGCGGTGATACTTACTCCTACGAGCAGTACTTC.

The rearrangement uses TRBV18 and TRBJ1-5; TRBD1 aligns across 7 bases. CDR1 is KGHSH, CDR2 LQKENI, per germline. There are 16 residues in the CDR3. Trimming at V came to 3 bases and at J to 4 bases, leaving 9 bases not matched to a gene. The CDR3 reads CASSPRASQGNQPQHF. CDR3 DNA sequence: TGTGCCAGCTCACCGCGAGCCTCACAGGGGAATCAGCCCCAGCATTTT.

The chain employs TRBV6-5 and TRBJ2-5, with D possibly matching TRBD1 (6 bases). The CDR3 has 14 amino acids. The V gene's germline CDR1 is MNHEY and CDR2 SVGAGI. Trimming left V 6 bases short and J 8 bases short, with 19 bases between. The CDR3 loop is CASRRQVLEATQYF. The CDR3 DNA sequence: TGTGCCAGCAGACGACAGGTTCTTGAGGCCACCCAGTACTTC.

CDR3 DNA sequence: TGTGCCAGCAGTTTAAGCGCCCCCCAACTTAATAGCAATCAGCCCCAGCATTTT. Translating gives CASSLSAPQLNSNQPQHF. The chain recombines TRBV27 with TRBJ1-5; no firm D call. Germline CDR1 reads MNHEY; CDR2 reads SMNVEV (reference sequence). CDR3 length equals 18 residues. Deletions cut 2 bases from V and 0 bases from J, with 17 bases between.

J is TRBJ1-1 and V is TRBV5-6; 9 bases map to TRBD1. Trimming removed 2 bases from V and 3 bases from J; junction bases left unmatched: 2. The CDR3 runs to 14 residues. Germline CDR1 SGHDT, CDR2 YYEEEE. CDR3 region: CASSFRQGDTEAFF. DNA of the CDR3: TGTGCCAGCAGCTTTCGACAGGGGGACACTGAAGCTTTCTTT.

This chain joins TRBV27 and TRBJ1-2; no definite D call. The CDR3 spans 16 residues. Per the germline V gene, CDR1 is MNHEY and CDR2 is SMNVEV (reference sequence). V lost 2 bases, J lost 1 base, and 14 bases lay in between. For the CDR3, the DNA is TGTGCCAGCAGTTTACTAAAGCAAAACTTTAACTATGGCTACACCTTC. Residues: CASSLLKQNFNYGYTF.

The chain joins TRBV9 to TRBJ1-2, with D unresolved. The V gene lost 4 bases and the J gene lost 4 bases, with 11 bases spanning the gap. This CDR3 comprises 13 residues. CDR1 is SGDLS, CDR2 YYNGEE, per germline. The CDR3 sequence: CASSPFSSYGYTF. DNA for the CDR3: TGTGCCAGCAGCCCCTTTTCGAGCTATGGCTACACCTTC.

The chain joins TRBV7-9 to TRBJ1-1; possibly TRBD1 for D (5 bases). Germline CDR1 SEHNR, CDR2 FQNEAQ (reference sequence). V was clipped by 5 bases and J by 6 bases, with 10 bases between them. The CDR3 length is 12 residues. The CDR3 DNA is TGTGCCAGCAGCGTCAGGGTATCTGAAGCTTTCTTT. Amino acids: CASSVRVSEAFF.

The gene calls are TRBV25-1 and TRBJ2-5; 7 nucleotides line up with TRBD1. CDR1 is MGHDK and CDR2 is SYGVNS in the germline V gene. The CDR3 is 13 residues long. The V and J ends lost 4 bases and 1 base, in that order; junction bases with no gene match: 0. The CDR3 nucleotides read TGTGCCAGCAGTGGGGACAGCCAAGAGACCCAGTACTTC. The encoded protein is CASSGDSQETQYF.

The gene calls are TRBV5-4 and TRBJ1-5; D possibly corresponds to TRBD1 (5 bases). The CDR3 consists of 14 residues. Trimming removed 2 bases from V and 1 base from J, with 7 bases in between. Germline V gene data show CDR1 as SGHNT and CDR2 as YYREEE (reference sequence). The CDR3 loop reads CASSLDRSNQPQHF. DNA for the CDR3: TGTGCCAGCAGCTTAGACAGAAGCAATCAGCCCCAGCATTTT.

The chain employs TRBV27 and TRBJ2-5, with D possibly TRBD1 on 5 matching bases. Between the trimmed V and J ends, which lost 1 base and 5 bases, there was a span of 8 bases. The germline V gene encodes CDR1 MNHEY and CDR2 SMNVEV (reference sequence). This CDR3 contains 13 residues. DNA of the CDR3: TGTGCCAGCAGTTTATGGCAGGGCGAGACCCAGTACTTC. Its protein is CASSLWQGETQYF.

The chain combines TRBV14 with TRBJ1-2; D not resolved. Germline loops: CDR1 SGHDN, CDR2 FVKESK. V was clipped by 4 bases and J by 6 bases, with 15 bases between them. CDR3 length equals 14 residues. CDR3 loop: CASSLLGSMNGYTF. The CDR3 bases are TGTGCCAGCAGCCTACTCGGGTCGATGAATGGCTACACCTTC.

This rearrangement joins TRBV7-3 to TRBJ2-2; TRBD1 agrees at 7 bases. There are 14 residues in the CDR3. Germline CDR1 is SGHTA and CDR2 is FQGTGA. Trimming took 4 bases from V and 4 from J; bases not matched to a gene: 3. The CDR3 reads CASSYQGVTGELFF. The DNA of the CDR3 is TGTGCCAGCAGCTACCAGGGGGTCACCGGGGAGCTGTTTTTT.

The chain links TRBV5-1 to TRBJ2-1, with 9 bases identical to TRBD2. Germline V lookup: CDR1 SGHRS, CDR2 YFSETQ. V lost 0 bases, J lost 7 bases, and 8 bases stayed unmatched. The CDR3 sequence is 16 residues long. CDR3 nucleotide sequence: TGCGCCAGCAGCTTGGAGTTTCAAGCGGGGGGTAATGAGCAGTTCTTC. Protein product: CASSLEFQAGGNEQFF.

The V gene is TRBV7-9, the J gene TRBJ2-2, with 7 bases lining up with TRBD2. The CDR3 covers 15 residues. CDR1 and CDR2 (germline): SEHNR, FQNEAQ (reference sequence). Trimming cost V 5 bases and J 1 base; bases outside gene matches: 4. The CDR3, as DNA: TGTGCCAGCAGCCCTCGCGGGGGGAACACCGGGGAGCTGTTTTTT. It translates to CASSPRGGNTGELFF.

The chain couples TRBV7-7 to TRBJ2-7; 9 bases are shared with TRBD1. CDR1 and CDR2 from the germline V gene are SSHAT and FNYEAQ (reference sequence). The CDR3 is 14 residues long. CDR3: CASSLEDRGYEQYF. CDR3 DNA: TGTGCTAGCTCCTTGGAGGACAGGGGCTACGAGCAGTACTTC.

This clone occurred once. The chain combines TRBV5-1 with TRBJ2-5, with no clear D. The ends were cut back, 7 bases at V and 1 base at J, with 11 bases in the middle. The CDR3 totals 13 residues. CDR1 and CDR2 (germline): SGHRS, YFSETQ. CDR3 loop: CASGENFQETQYF. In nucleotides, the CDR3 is TGCGCCAGCGGAGAGAACTTCCAAGAGACCCAGTACTTC.

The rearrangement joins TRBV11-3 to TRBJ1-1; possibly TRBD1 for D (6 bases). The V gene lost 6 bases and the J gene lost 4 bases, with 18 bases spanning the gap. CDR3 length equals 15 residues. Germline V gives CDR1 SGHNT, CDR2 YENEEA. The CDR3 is CASRHPETGGTEAFF. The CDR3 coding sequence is TGTGCCAGCAGGCACCCCGAGACAGGAGGCACTGAAGCTTTCTTT.

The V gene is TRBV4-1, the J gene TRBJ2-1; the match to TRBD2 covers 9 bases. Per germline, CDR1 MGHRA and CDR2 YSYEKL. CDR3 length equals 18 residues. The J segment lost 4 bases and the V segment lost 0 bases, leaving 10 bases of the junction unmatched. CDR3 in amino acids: CASSQEGGRATLYNEQFF. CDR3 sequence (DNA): TGCGCCAGCAGCCAAGAAGGCGGGAGGGCTACTTTGTACAATGAGCAGTTCTTC.

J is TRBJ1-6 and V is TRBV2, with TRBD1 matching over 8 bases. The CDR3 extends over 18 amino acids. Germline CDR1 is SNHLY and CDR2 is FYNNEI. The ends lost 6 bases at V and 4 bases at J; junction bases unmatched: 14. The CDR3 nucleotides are TGTGCCAGCAGGGCTCGATTTACAGGGGGAACATATAATTCACCCCTCCACTTT. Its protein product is CASRARFTGGTYNSPLHF.